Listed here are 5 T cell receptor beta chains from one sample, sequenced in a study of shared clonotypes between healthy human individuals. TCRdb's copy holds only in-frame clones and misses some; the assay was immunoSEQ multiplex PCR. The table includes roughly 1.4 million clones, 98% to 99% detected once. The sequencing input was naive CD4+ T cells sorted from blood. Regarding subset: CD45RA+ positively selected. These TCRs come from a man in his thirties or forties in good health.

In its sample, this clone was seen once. CDR3 amino acids: CASSLFPAGANVLTF. CDR3 DNA sequence: TGTGCCAGCAGCTTATTTCCCGCTGGGGCCAACGTCCTGACTTTC. The chain is built from TRBV7-9 and TRBJ2-6; no firm D call. The CDR3 contains 15 residues. Trimming removed 2 bases from V and 2 bases from J, with 7 bases in between. CDR1 is SEHNR, CDR2 FQNEAQ, per germline (reference sequence).

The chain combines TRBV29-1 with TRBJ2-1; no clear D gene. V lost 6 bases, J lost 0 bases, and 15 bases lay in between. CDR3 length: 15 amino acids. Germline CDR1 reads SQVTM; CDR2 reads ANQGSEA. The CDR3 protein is CSVRGEKSSYNEQFF. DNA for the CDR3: TGCAGCGTCCGAGGCGAGAAGAGCTCCTACAATGAGCAGTTCTTC.

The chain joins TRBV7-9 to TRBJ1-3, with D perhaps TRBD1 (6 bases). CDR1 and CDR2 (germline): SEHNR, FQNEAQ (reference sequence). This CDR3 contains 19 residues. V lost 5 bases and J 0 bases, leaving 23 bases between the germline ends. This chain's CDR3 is CASSPGINRVASSGNTIYF. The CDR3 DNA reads TGTGCCAGCAGCCCCGGAATAAACAGGGTCGCTAGCTCTGGAAACACCATATATTTT.

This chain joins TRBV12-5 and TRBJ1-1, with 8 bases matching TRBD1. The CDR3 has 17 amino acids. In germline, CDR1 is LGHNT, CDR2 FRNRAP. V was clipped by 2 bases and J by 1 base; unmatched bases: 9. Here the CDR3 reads CASGLSYRGEANTEAFF. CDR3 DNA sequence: TGTGCTAGTGGTTTGAGCTACAGGGGGGAAGCGAACACTGAAGCTTTCTTT.

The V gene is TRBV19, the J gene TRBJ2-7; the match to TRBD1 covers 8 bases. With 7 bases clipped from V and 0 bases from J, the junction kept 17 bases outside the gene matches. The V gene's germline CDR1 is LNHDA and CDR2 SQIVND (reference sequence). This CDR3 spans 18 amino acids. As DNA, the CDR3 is TGTGCCAGTACCCTAGCCGGGACAGGTCCCGCGGGCTCCTACGAGCAGTACTTC. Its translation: CASTLAGTGPAGSYEQYF.